This T cell receptor (beta chain) is from a study of cytomegalovirus exposure and HLA in healthy donors. Findings and caveats of the study: Evidence from a later analysis indicated that most CMV-associated TCR beta chains looked HLA-restricted. Usually a TCR sequence was rare, but some public TCRs were found in many donors. The availability of immune exposure information extended only to CMV serostatus.

13 Jbeta primers and 60 Vbeta primers were used for the PCR. The protocol was immunoSEQ multiplex PCR, while the TCRdb copy is restricted to in-frame clones and leaves out a portion. The sample comprises 150,000 to 200,000 clones, roughly four fifths of which are singletons, and around 3% rests with the top ten. The table lists this clone with a few counts. Its antigen is unidentified. The specimen sequenced was PBMCs. The TCR was taken from a woman between 50 and 59 years old in good health and CMV-seropositive.

The CDR3 protein is CASTWDGTSLGEQYF. CDR3 DNA: TGTGCCAGCACCTGGGACGGGACTTCACTAGGCGAGCAGTACTTC. This chain connects TRBV6-5 to TRBJ2-7, with D perhaps matching TRBD2 (6 bases). The CDR3 extends over 15 amino acids. From germline, CDR1 is MNHEY and CDR2 SVGAGI. Trimming took 7 bases from V and 6 from J, leaving 22 bases between them.